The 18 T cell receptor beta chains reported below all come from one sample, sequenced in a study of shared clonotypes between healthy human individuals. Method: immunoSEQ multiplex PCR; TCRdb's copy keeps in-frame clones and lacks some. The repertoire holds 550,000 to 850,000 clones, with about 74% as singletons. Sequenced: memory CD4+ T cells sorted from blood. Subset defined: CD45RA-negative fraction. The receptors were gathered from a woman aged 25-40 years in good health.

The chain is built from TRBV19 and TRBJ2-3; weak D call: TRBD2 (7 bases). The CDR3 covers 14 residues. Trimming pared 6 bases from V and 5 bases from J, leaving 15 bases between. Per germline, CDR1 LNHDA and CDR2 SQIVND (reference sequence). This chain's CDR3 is CASSPGAGEDTQYF. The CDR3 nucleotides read TGTGCCAGTAGCCCAGGGGCGGGAGAAGATACGCAGTATTTT.

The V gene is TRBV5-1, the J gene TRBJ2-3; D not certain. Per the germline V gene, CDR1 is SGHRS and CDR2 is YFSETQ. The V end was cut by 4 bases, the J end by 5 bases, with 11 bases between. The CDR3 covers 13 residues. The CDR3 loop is CASSDFLGDTQYF. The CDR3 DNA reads TGCGCCAGCAGCGACTTCCTAGGAGATACGCAGTATTTT.

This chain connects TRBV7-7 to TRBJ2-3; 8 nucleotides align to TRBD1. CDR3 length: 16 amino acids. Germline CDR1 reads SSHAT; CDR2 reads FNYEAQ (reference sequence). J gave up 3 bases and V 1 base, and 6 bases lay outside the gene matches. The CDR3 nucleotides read TGTGCCAGCAGCTTAGGGACAGGGTATAATACAGATACGCAGTATTTT. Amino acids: CASSLGTGYNTDTQYF.

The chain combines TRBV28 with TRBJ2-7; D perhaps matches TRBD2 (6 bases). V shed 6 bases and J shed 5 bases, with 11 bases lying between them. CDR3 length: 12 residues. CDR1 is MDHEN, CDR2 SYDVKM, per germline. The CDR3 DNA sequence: TGTGCCAGCAGAGTACCTAGCGACGAGCAGTACTTC. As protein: CASRVPSDEQYF.

CDR3 sequence reads: CASTLGQTANYGYTF. The CDR3 DNA follows: TGTGCCAGCACGCTTGGGCAGACCGCTAACTATGGCTACACCTTC. This chain uses TRBV2 with TRBJ1-2, with D uncertain. This CDR3 is 15 amino acids long. The germline V gene encodes CDR1 SNHLY and CDR2 FYNNEI. The V and J ends lost 7 bases and 0 bases respectively, with 15 bases between them. Full variable domain (missing parts from reference TRBV2 and TRBJ1-2): EPEVTQTPSHQVTQMGQEVILRCVPISNHLYFYWYRQILGQKVEFLVSFYNNEISEKSEIFDDQFSVERPDGSNFTLKIRSTKLEDSAMYFCASTLGQTANYGYTFGSGTRLTVV.

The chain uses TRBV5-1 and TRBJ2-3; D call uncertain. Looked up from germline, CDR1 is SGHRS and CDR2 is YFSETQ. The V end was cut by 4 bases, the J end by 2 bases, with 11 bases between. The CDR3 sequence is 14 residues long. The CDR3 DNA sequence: TGCGCCAGCAGCAGTGGTGAGGTCACAGATACGCAGTATTTT. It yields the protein CASSSGEVTDTQYF.

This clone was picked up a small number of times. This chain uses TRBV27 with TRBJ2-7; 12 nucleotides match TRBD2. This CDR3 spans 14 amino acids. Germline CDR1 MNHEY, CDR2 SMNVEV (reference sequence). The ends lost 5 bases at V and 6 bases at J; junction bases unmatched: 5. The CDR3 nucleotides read TGTGCCAGCAGTGCGGGACTAGCGGGCAGCGAGCAGTACTTC. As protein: CASSAGLAGSEQYF.

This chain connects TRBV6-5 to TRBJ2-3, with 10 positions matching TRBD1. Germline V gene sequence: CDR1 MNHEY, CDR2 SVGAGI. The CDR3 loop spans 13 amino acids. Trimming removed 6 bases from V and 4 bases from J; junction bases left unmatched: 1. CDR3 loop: CASRGQGADTQYF. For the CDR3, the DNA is TGTGCCAGCAGAGGACAGGGGGCAGATACGCAGTATTTT.

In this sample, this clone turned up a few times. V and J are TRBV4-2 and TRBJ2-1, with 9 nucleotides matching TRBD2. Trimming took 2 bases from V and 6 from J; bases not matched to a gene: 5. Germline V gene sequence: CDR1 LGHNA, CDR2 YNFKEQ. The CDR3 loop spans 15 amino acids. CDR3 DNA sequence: TGTGCCAGCAGCCAACCGGCGGGAGGGCCCAATGAGCAGTTCTTC. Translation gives CASSQPAGGPNEQFF.

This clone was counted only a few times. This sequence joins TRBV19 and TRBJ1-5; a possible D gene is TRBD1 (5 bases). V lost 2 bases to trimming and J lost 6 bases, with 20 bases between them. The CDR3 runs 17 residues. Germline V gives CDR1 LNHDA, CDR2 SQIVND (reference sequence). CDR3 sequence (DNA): TGTGCCAGTAGTATAAGCACTCGTGGGGCGTGGGGTCAGCCCCAGCATTTT. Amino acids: CASSISTRGAWGQPQHF.

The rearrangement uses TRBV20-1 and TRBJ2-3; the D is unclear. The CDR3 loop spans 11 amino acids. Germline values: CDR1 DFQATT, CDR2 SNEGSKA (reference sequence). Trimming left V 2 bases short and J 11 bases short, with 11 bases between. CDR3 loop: CSARPAEGQYF. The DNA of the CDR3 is TGCAGTGCTAGACCGGCCGAAGGGCAGTATTTT.

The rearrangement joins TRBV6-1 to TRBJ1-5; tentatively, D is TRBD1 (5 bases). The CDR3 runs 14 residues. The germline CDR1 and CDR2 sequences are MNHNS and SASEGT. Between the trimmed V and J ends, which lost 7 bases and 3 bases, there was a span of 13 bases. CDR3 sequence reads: CASKDPRVNQPQHF. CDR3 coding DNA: TGTGCCAGCAAGGACCCCAGGGTCAATCAGCCCCAGCATTTT.

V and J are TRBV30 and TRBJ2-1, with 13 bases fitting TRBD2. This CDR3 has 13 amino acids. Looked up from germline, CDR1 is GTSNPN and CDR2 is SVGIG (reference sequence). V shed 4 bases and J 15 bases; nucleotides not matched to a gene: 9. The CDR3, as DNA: TGTGCCTGGACTCCGGGACTAGCGGGAAAGTGGTTCTTC. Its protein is CAWTPGLAGKWFF.

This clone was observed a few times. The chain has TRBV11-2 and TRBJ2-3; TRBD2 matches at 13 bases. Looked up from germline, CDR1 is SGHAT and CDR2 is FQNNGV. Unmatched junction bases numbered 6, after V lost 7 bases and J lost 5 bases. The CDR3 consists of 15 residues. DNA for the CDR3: TGTGCCAGCACCGGGGGACTAGCGGGGTTAGATACGCAGTATTTT. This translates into CASTGGLAGLDTQYF.

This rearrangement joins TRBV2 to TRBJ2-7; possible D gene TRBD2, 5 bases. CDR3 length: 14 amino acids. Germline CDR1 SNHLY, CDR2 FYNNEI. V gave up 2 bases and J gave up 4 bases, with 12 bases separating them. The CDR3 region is CASSETSSGYEQYF. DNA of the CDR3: TGTGCCAGCAGTGAAACGTCCAGCGGATACGAGCAGTACTTC.

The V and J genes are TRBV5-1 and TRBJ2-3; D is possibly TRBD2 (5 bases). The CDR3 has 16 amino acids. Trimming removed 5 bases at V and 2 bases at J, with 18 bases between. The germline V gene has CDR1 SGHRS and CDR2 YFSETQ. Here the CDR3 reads CASSSEGALFTDTQYF. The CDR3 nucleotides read TGCGCCAGCAGTTCCGAGGGCGCCCTCTTCACAGATACGCAGTATTTT.

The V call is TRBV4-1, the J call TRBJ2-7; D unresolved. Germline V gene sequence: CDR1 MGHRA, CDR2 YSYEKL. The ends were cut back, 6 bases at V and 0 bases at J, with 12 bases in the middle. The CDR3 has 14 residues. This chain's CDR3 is CASRIRVSSYEQYF. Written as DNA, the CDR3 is TGCGCCAGCAGAATCCGCGTCAGCTCCTACGAGCAGTACTTC.

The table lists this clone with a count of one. Here the CDR3 DNA reads TGTGCCAGCAGTTTATTTCGGACTAGCGGGAGGGCCCAGCAGTACTTC. This gives the protein CASSLFRTSGRAQQYF. This chain links TRBV28 with TRBJ2-7, with 15 bases fitting TRBD2. This CDR3 is 16 amino acids long. Germline lookup yields CDR1 MDHEN and CDR2 SYDVKM. Trimming removed 1 base from V and 8 bases from J; junction bases left unmatched: 6. Full variable domain (outside the CDR3, taken from reference TRBV28 and TRBJ2-7): DVKVTQSSRYLVKRTGEKVFLECVQDMDHENMFWYRQDPGLGLRLIYFSYDVKMKEKGDIPEGYSVSREKKERFSLILESASTNQTSMYLCASSLFRTSGRAQQYFGPGTRLTVT.